The clone carrying this T cell receptor (beta chain) was recorded at least ten times. Per the germline V gene, CDR1 is MDHEN and CDR2 is SYDVKM. The length of the CDR3 is 12 residues. The V gene lost 2 bases and the J gene lost 5 bases, with 4 bases spanning the gap. The entry originates in a study of T cells in Graves' hyperthyroidism and ophthalmopathy. Researchers took RNA transcripts and amplified the TCR beta CDR3 regions from them. TCR CDR3 regions were first amplified by RT-PCR with HTBI primers. Each CDR3 protein is one row after TCRdb ran MiXCR on the multiplex PCR reads. The sample holds a few hundred thousand distinct CDR3 sequences, under 15% seen once.

Specimen: blood. This sequence was found in a woman in her 30s with Graves' hyperthyroidism. The chain combines TRBV28 with TRBJ1-5; D unresolved. DNA for the CDR3: TGTGCCAGCAGTTTACCGGATCAGCCCCAGCATTTT. Protein sequence: CASSLPDQPQHF.